Below are 12 T cell receptor beta chains sequenced from a single sample in a study of beta chain features in type 1 diabetes. Expressed TCRB transcripts were sequenced because the entire RNA isolate underwent reverse transcription. Method: immunoSEQ multiplex PCR; TCRdb's copy keeps in-frame clones and lacks some. The sample lists tens of thousands of clones, approximately 62% occurring once. Sequencing was carried out using Tregs from blood. The receptors come from a woman aged 18 to 35 in good health.

This clone has a handful of counts. The chain is built from TRBV6-1 and TRBJ2-1, with 7 bases lining up with TRBD1. CDR1 is MNHNS and CDR2 is SASEGT in the germline V gene. V was clipped by 6 bases and J by 3 bases; unmatched bases: 5. The CDR3 runs to 14 residues. CDR3 amino acids: CASRAGTVYNEQFF. CDR3 sequence (DNA): TGTGCCAGCAGGGCCGGGACAGTCTACAATGAGCAGTTCTTC.

This clone occurred a few times. This sequence joins TRBV5-1 and TRBJ1-1, with 10 bases aligning to TRBD1. The CDR3 loop spans 17 amino acids. CDR1 SGHRS and CDR2 YFSETQ come from the germline V gene. Germline trimming cut 1 base from V and 5 bases from J; bases unmatched to any gene: 11. The DNA for the CDR3 is TGCGCCAGCAGCTTGACGAGACAGGGGGCTCCGGGGACTGAAGCTTTCTTT. Translated: CASSLTRQGAPGTEAFF.

This clone was counted a few times. The genes are TRBV25-1 and TRBJ1-2; 12 bases agree with TRBD1. V lost 4 bases to trimming and J lost 4 bases; unmatched junction nucleotides: 10. The germline V gene encodes CDR1 MGHDK and CDR2 SYGVNS. There are 17 residues in the CDR3. In DNA, the CDR3 is TGTGCCAGCAGTGCCAGTGGGACAGGGGGCTCCCTCTATGGCTACACCTTC. It is translated as CASSASGTGGSLYGYTF.

By its share, this clone is medium-sized. The gene calls are TRBV11-2 and TRBJ2-3; D might be TRBD2 (5 bases). Trimming cost V 3 bases and J 6 bases, with 13 bases left between them. Germline CDR1 is SGHAT and CDR2 is FQNNGV. This CDR3 has 14 amino acids. The CDR3, as DNA: TGTGCCAGCAGCTTCGTGGGAGTGAGGGATACGCAGTATTTT. This translates into CASSFVGVRDTQYF. Full variable domain (rest looked up from reference TRBV11-2 and TRBJ2-3): EAGVAQSPRYKIIEKRQSVAFWCNPISGHATLYWYQQILGQGPKLLIQFQNNGVVDDSQLPKDRFSAERLKGVDSTLKIQPAKLEDSAVYLCASSFVGVRDTQYFGPGTRLTVL.

This clone appeared a single time. This chain uses TRBV5-1 with TRBJ2-5, with D possibly TRBD1 on 6 matching bases. The CDR3 is 14 residues long. V was cut by 4 bases and J by 4 bases, with 14 bases left in between. Germline CDR1 is SGHRS and CDR2 is YFSETQ. The CDR3 loop is CASSQQGRGETQYF. The DNA of the CDR3 is TGCGCCAGCAGCCAACAGGGTCGTGGAGAGACCCAGTACTTC.

There are a few counts of this clone. The V and J genes are TRBV7-2 and TRBJ2-5, with 7 bases that match TRBD2. Germline CDR1 SGHTA, CDR2 FQGNSA. Unmatched junction bases numbered 8, after V lost 2 bases and J lost 5 bases. The CDR3 loop spans 15 amino acids. CDR3 amino acids: CASSLQRGQFETQYF. The CDR3 nucleotides are TGTGCCAGCAGCTTACAGCGGGGTCAGTTTGAGACCCAGTACTTC.

This chain joins TRBV2 and TRBJ2-1; 8 positions agree with TRBD1. CDR1 and CDR2 from the germline V gene are SNHLY and FYNNEI. CDR3 length equals 14 residues. Unmatched junction bases numbered 4, after V lost 6 bases and J lost 3 bases. The CDR3: CASRRQGRYNEQFF. For the CDR3, the DNA is TGTGCCAGCAGGAGACAGGGGCGCTACAATGAGCAGTTCTTC.

This clone was found once. The chain employs TRBV14 and TRBJ2-2; 13 bases are a match to TRBD2. CDR3 size: 19 residues. Trimming cost V 4 bases and J 6 bases; bases outside gene matches: 14. Germline assignment: CDR1 SGHDN and CDR2 FVKESK. DNA of the CDR3: TGTGCCAGCAGCCGAGGACTAGCGGGAGAACAAGGGAGGGCCGGGGAGCTGTTTTTT. It translates to CASSRGLAGEQGRAGELFF.

Regarding this clone: The identical CDR3 is also encoded by other nucleotide sequences in the sample. The rearrangement links TRBV6-5 to TRBJ1-1, with unresolved D. V was shortened by 2 bases and J by 1 base, with 5 bases between the two germline ends. The CDR3 loop spans 13 amino acids. Per the germline V gene, CDR1 is MNHEY and CDR2 is SVGAGI. CDR3 residues: CASSYGRNTEAFF. CDR3 nucleotides: TGTGCCAGCAGTTACGGGAGGAACACTGAAGCTTTCTTT.

The rearrangement links TRBV19 to TRBJ2-2; 8 nucleotides match TRBD2. The V and J ends lost 5 bases and 4 bases, in that order; junction bases with no gene match: 6. Germline lookup yields CDR1 LNHDA and CDR2 SQIVND (reference sequence). The CDR3 spans 15 residues. The CDR3 DNA reads as TGTGCCAGTAGTCCCGGGACTAGAGGCACCGGGGAGCTGTTTTTT. Encoded protein: CASSPGTRGTGELFF.

The chain has TRBV10-3 and TRBJ2-7; 8 positions match TRBD1. Germline-derived CDR1 and CDR2 are ENHRY and SYGVKD. The J segment lost 3 bases and the V segment lost 1 base, leaving 8 bases of the junction unmatched. The CDR3 contains 16 residues. The CDR3, as DNA: TGTGCCATCAGTGAGTACAGGGGGTCCCACTACTACGAGCAGTACTTC. The encoded protein is CAISEYRGSHYYEQYF.

V is TRBV19 and J is TRBJ1-1; the D gene is possibly TRBD1 (5 bases). The V and J ends lost 7 bases and 4 bases respectively, with 16 bases between them. The CDR3 has 14 residues. Per germline, CDR1 LNHDA and CDR2 SQIVND (reference sequence). The CDR3 nucleotides read TGTGCCAGTACCAACCTTAGGACAACCACTGAAGCTTTCTTT. This translates into CASTNLRTTTEAFF.